This T cell receptor beta chain appears in the sequencing data of a study of CD8 T cells in ankylosing spondylitis. Points from the study as a whole: There was reportedly significant enrichment of clones that were disease-linked in matched ankylosing spondylitis synovial fluid. A TCR beta motif of several highly homologous variants appeared characteristic of ankylosing spondylitis blood.

In its sample, this clonotype was seen once. Antigen specificity is unknown. MiXCR, applied by TCRdb to the 5' RACE reads, yields one record per CDR3 protein. The sample gives 150,000 to 200,000 distinct CDR3 sequences, around 16% of which show up once; over 7% is in the top ten. V was trimmed by 6 bases and J by 8 bases, leaving 12 bases between them. Germline V lookup: CDR1 MNHEY, CDR2 SMNVEV (reference sequence). The CDR3 has 12 amino acids. The sample was blood, either unsorted or a sorted T cell fraction (not recorded which). The receptor was isolated from a male donor with ankylosing spondylitis or in good health (not recorded which). J is TRBJ2-3 and V is TRBV27; D possibly corresponds to TRBD2 (5 bases). The CDR3 protein is CASRRTEATQYF. The CDR3 DNA sequence: TGTGCCAGCAGACGGACGGAGGCTACGCAGTATTTT.